Shown below are 18 T cell receptor beta chains from a single sample sequenced in a study of early T cells in non-severe SARS-CoV-2 infection. TCRdb itself ran the 5' RACE reads through MiXCR, one entry per CDR3 protein. The top ten hold 4.5% to 6.5% of the sample, which has under 85,000 distinct CDR3 sequences, less than 15% seen once. The sequencing sample was made of whole blood. The receptors come from an adult who was a healthcare worker with PCR-confirmed SARS-CoV-2 infection or an uninfected control (not recorded which).

At least ten counts were recorded for this clonotype. The rearrangement joins TRBV6-6 to TRBJ2-5; D not resolved. V lost 3 bases, J lost 6 bases, and 26 bases lay in between. CDR3 length: 18 residues. The germline V gene has CDR1 MNHNY and CDR2 SVGAGI (reference sequence). DNA for the CDR3: TGTGCCAGCAGTTATGTGGACGTTCGCCAGGTGGGTCATCAGACCCAGTACTTC. This encodes CASSYVDVRQVGHQTQYF.

This clonotype came up many times. This CDR3 reads CASSVREGEKLFF. As DNA, the CDR3 is TGTGCCAGCAGCGTGAGGGAGGGTGAAAAACTGTTTTTT. The chain links TRBV9 to TRBJ1-4; D not certain. Germline V CDR1 and CDR2: SGDLS, YYNGEE. Trimming took off 2 bases at V and 7 bases at J, with 9 bases between the two ends. This CDR3 spans 13 amino acids.

Ten or more counts support this clonotype. V usage is TRBV5-1 and J usage is TRBJ2-3; D not resolved. This CDR3 contains 15 residues. Germline V gives CDR1 SGHRS, CDR2 YFSETQ. Trimming stripped 2 bases from V and 2 bases from J, with 12 bases between. In DNA, the CDR3 is TGCGCCAGCAGCTTAACAGCGCGCGTCACAGATACGCAGTATTTT. Translated, it gives CASSLTARVTDTQYF.

This chain joins TRBV7-2 and TRBJ2-5; 13 bases are a match to TRBD2. CDR3 length: 15 amino acids. Germline V gives CDR1 SGHTA, CDR2 FQGNSA. Unmatched junction bases numbered 3, after V lost 4 bases and J lost 4 bases. The CDR3 sequence: CASSYRTSGRETQYF. In nucleotides, the CDR3 is TGTGCCAGCAGCTACAGGACTAGCGGGAGAGAGACCCAGTACTTC.

The V gene is TRBV30, the J gene TRBJ2-6; D unclear. The CDR3 covers 14 residues. Per germline, CDR1 GTSNPN and CDR2 SVGIG (reference sequence). V lost 3 bases to trimming and J lost 0 bases, with 6 bases between them. The DNA for the CDR3 is TGTGCCTGGAGGAGAAGCTCTGGGGCCAACGTCCTGACTTTC. Protein: CAWRRSSGANVLTF.

The chain joins TRBV12-3 or TRBV12-4 to TRBJ2-3; D remains unclear. The CDR3 runs to 11 residues. V dropped 6 bases and J dropped 6 bases, with 7 bases sitting between them. CDR3 region: CASSRIDTQYF. In DNA form, the CDR3 reads TGTGCCAGCAGCCGAATTGATACGCAGTATTTT.

This clonotype has at least ten counts. This chain connects TRBV6-5 to TRBJ1-1; D unclear. V lost 2 bases, J lost 5 bases, and 18 bases lay in between. Looked up from germline, CDR1 is MNHEY and CDR2 is SVGAGI. The CDR3 is made up of 16 amino acids. The CDR3 bases are TGTGCCAGCAGTTACAAAATGCTTGGTGGCGGAACTGAAGCTTTCTTT. It codes for CASSYKMLGGGTEAFF.

V gene TRBV6-6 combines with J gene TRBJ2-7; 8 nucleotides agree with TRBD1. The CDR3 has 15 residues. The V gene's germline CDR1 is MNHNY and CDR2 SVGAGI (reference sequence). The ends lost 6 bases at V and 7 bases at J; junction bases unmatched: 14. The CDR3: CASRSGGRLLGEQYF. The DNA of the CDR3 is TGTGCCAGCAGATCAGGGGGCCGCCTTCTTGGGGAGCAGTACTTC.

V gene TRBV7-9 combines with J gene TRBJ2-7; 10 bases map to TRBD2. After removal of 0 bases from V and 7 bases from J, the junction contained 3 bases not matched to a gene. This CDR3 has 14 residues. CDR1 and CDR2 from the germline V gene are SEHNR and FQNEAQ (reference sequence). Here the CDR3 reads CASSLAVAGGEQYF. In DNA, the CDR3 is TGTGCCAGCAGCTTAGCGGTAGCGGGAGGTGAGCAGTACTTC.

The chain employs TRBV19 and TRBJ2-1, with TRBD1 identical over 8 bases. Losses at the gene ends were 5 bases for V and 0 bases for J; bases not matched to a gene: 9. Per germline, CDR1 LNHDA and CDR2 SQIVND (reference sequence). The CDR3 length is 17 residues. This CDR3 is CASSGRTGLFSYNEQFF. The CDR3 DNA reads as TGTGCCAGTAGTGGGAGGACAGGGCTCTTCTCCTACAATGAGCAGTTCTTC. The full variable domain, in which reference TRBV19 and TRBJ2-1 provide the parts outside the CDR3, is DGGITQSPKYLFRKEGQNVTLSCEQNLNHDAMYWYRQDPGQGLRLIYYSQIVNDFQKGDIAEGYSVSREKKESFPLTVTSAQKNPTAFYLCASSGRTGLFSYNEQFFGPGTRLTVL.

At least ten counts were recorded for this clonotype. The chain joins TRBV5-1 to TRBJ2-1; D is perhaps TRBD1 or TRBD2 (5 bases each). The CDR3 extends over 15 amino acids. The germline CDR1 and CDR2 sequences are SGHRS and YFSETQ. V was cut by 4 bases and J by 2 bases, with 13 bases left in between. The CDR3 sequence is CASSPRDRAYNEQFF. DNA of the CDR3: TGCGCCAGCAGCCCCCGGGACCGAGCCTACAATGAGCAGTTCTTC.

This clonotype was found a few times. The rearrangement uses TRBV20-1 and TRBJ2-3; D may match TRBD1 or TRBD2 (5 bases each). V lost 6 bases and J 5 bases, leaving 27 bases between the germline ends. There are 17 residues in the CDR3. Germline lookup yields CDR1 DFQATT and CDR2 SNEGSKA (reference sequence). DNA of the CDR3: TGCAGTGCCGGCTCTTCTATCGGGGACCTGCGAGGAGATACGCAGTATTTT. Translating it yields CSAGSSIGDLRGDTQYF.

This clonotype has just a few counts. The chain employs TRBV10-3 and TRBJ2-1; 9 bases map to TRBD2. J lost 7 bases, V lost 5 bases, and 0 bases had no gene match. Germline lookup yields CDR1 ENHRY and CDR2 SYGVKD. The CDR3 sequence is 12 residues long. CDR3 loop: CAISSGGNEQFF. CDR3 sequence (DNA): TGTGCCATCAGTAGCGGGGGGAATGAGCAGTTCTTC.

In regard to this clonotype: The junction departs from germline at one end; a sequencing error may be responsible. V gene TRBV7-9 combines with J gene TRBJ2-7; no clear D. This CDR3 spans 14 amino acids. Germline lookup yields CDR1 SEHNR and CDR2 FQNEAQ (reference sequence). CDR3 loop: CVSSSLAESYEQYF. For the CDR3, the DNA is TGTGTCAGCAGCTCCCTCGCGGAGTCCTACGAGCAGTACTTC.

This clonotype was seen more than once but under ten times. The rearrangement uses TRBV7-6 and TRBJ2-5; D gene uncertain. Germline CDR1 and CDR2: SGHVS and FNYEAQ. The CDR3 covers 14 residues. Trimming removed 5 bases at V and 4 bases at J, with 14 bases between. CDR3 bases: TGTGCCAGCAGCCTAAACCCAGAAGGAGAGACCCAGTACTTC. Protein sequence: CASSLNPEGETQYF. Complete variable domain (other parts from reference TRBV7-6 and TRBJ2-5): GAGVSQSPRYKVTKRGQDVALRCDPISGHVSLYWYRQALGQGPEFLTYFNYEAQQDKSGLPNDRFSAERPEGSISTLTIQRTEQRDSAMYRCASSLNPEGETQYFGPGTRLLVL.

This clonotype was found many times. The chain has TRBV4-3 and TRBJ2-7, with 8 bases lining up with TRBD2. This CDR3 contains 16 residues. V lost 0 bases, J lost 0 bases, and 4 bases stayed unmatched. Germline V gene data show CDR1 as LGHNA and CDR2 as YSLEER. The chain's CDR3 is CASSQELAVNSYEQYF. The CDR3 bases are TGCGCCAGCAGCCAAGAACTAGCGGTTAACTCCTACGAGCAGTACTTC.

This clonotype was seen at least ten times. The J gene is TRBJ1-6, the V gene TRBV4-1; D might be TRBD1 (6 bases). Trimming took 1 base from V and 6 from J, leaving 7 bases between them. Germline V gene sequence: CDR1 MGHRA, CDR2 YSYEKL. The CDR3 has 14 residues. As DNA, the CDR3 is TGCGCCAGCAGCCAAGCAGGGGTTAATTCACCCCTCCACTTT. Translating gives CASSQAGVNSPLHF.

This clonotype has a count of ten or more. The chain recombines TRBV27 with TRBJ1-1; no definite D call. V was cut by 7 bases and J by 1 base, with 22 bases left in between. CDR1 and CDR2 (germline): MNHEY, SMNVEV (reference sequence). This CDR3 has 17 residues. This CDR3 is CASIDFGKGMTNTEAFF. The CDR3, as DNA: TGTGCCAGCATCGATTTTGGTAAGGGCATGACGAACACTGAAGCTTTCTTT.